These 21 T cell receptor beta chains were all obtained from the same sample, sequenced in a study of blood T cell repertoires in COVID-19. Using immunoSEQ multiplex PCR, the repertoire was profiled, and TCRdb retains in-frame clones only, with some absent. The table shows roughly 52,000 clones, with about 79% occurring only once. What was sequenced was peripheral blood. These receptors came from an elderly man with COVID-19, enrolled during active disease.

The genes are TRBV28 and TRBJ2-3, with D perhaps TRBD1 (6 bases). The CDR3 consists of 14 residues. Trimming stripped 10 bases from V and 1 base from J, with 15 bases between. From germline, CDR1 is MDHEN and CDR2 SYDVKM. This chain's CDR3 is CATIGGFGTDTQYF. In DNA form, the CDR3 reads TGTGCCACCATAGGGGGTTTTGGCACAGATACGCAGTATTTT.

The rearrangement links TRBV20-1 to TRBJ2-1; 11 nucleotides match TRBD2. The CDR3 extends over 15 amino acids. Losses at the gene ends were 3 bases for V and 7 bases for J; bases not matched to a gene: 8. Per the germline V gene, CDR1 is DFQATT and CDR2 is SNEGSKA (reference sequence). CDR3 coding DNA: TGCAGTGCTAGTGGTAGCGGGAGGGAGGGGAATGAGCAGTTCTTC. It yields the protein CSASGSGREGNEQFF.

V gene TRBV2 combines with J gene TRBJ2-5; D perhaps matches TRBD1 (5 bases). The germline V gene has CDR1 SNHLY and CDR2 FYNNEI. CDR3 length equals 12 residues. Deletions cut 9 bases from V and 4 bases from J, with 12 bases between. CDR3 nucleotides: TGTGCCAGTCGACAGAGCAGAGAGACCCAGTACTTC. It translates to CASRQSRETQYF.

The chain uses TRBV5-4 and TRBJ2-4, with 11 bases that match TRBD1. CDR3 length: 15 residues. V shed 0 bases, J shed 5 bases, and the junction held 1 base outside the gene matches. Germline V lookup: CDR1 SGHNT, CDR2 YYREEE (reference sequence). The CDR3 region has the DNA TGTGCCAGCAGCTTGGGGACAGGGGGCGAAAACATTCAGTACTTC. This sequence encodes CASSLGTGGENIQYF.

This chain joins TRBV5-4 and TRBJ1-2; 7 bases line up with TRBD1. The CDR3 loop spans 13 amino acids. The V gene end was trimmed by 2 bases and the J gene end by 4 bases; junction bases not matched to a gene: 2. Germline lookup yields CDR1 SGHNT and CDR2 YYREEE (reference sequence). CDR3 nucleotide sequence: TGTGCCAGCAGCTTAGCAGGGGGCTATGGCTACACCTTC. This encodes CASSLAGGYGYTF.

V usage is TRBV24-1 and J usage is TRBJ2-1; 12 nucleotides match TRBD1. The germline gives CDR1 KGHDR, CDR2 SFDVKD. After removal of 4 bases from V and 7 bases from J, the junction contained 7 bases not matched to a gene. The CDR3 loop spans 16 amino acids. For the CDR3, the DNA is TGTGCCACCAGTGACCCTGGGACAGGGGGCATAAATGAGCAGTTCTTC. Its protein product is CATSDPGTGGINEQFF.

This clone was seen a few times. The chain recombines TRBV5-1 with TRBJ1-1; 9 bases fit TRBD1. Germline V CDR1 and CDR2: SGHRS, YFSETQ. CDR3 length: 13 amino acids. V trimming: 3 bases; J trimming: 7 bases; junction bases outside the gene matches: 4. In DNA, the CDR3 is TGCGCCAGCAGCTCGGGACAGGGCTTTGAAGCTTTCTTT. Translated: CASSSGQGFEAFF.

This chain connects TRBV6-2 or TRBV6-3 to TRBJ2-6; D unclear. With 1 base removed from V and 4 bases from J, the gap between germline ends came to 8 bases. The CDR3 length is 15 residues. Germline V gene sequence: CDR1 MNHEY, CDR2 SVGEGT. This CDR3 reads CASSYLGRGANVLTF. CDR3 coding DNA: TGTGCCAGCAGTTACTTAGGCAGGGGGGCCAACGTCCTGACTTTC.

The CDR3 sequence: CASSSYRGQDQPQHF. The CDR3 DNA sequence: TGTGCCAGCAGTTCCTACAGGGGGCAAGATCAGCCCCAGCATTTT. The rearrangement uses TRBV6-6 and TRBJ1-5; 9 bases match TRBD1. This CDR3 is built from 15 residues. Trimming cost V 4 bases and J 5 bases; bases outside gene matches: 6. From germline, CDR1 is MNHNY and CDR2 SVGAGI (reference sequence).

This chain links TRBV27 with TRBJ1-1, with unresolved D. The CDR3 spans 15 residues. CDR1 is MNHEY, CDR2 SMNVEV, per germline (reference sequence). V was cut by 8 bases and J by 0 bases, with 16 bases left in between. Written as DNA, the CDR3 is TGTGCCAGCGGCCGCCCGTCTGGTATGAACACTGAAGCTTTCTTT. Translating it yields CASGRPSGMNTEAFF.

This clone was seen only once. The CDR3 loop is CASSPPGQVISYEQYV. CDR3 in DNA: TGTGCCAGCTCACCACCGGGTCAGGTAATCTCCTACGAGCAGTACGTC. V is TRBV18 and J is TRBJ2-7; D gene unclear. Germline assignment: CDR1 KGHSH and CDR2 LQKENI. The CDR3 sequence is 16 residues long. Trimming took off 0 bases at V and 0 bases at J, with 12 bases between the two ends.

The V gene is TRBV19, the J gene TRBJ2-3; TRBD1 might be the D (6 bases). The CDR3 runs to 14 residues. Trimming took 5 bases from V and 6 from J, leaving 15 bases between them. Germline V gene sequence: CDR1 LNHDA, CDR2 SQIVND (reference sequence). CDR3 sequence: CASSYETGLDTQYF. The CDR3 nucleotides are TGTGCCAGTAGTTACGAGACAGGTCTTGATACGCAGTATTTT. Based on the CDR3 plus reference TRBV19 and TRBJ2-3, the full variable domain is DGGITQSPKYLFRKEGQNVTLSCEQNLNHDAMYWYRQDPGQGLRLIYYSQIVNDFQKGDIAEGYSVSREKKESFPLTVTSAQKNPTAFYLCASSYETGLDTQYFGPGTRLTVL.

This rearrangement joins TRBV27 to TRBJ1-5; 7 nucleotides match TRBD1. Germline lookup yields CDR1 MNHEY and CDR2 SMNVEV (reference sequence). This CDR3 comprises 14 residues. The J segment lost 6 bases and the V segment lost 6 bases, leaving 8 bases of the junction unmatched. The CDR3 loop reads CASSSSHRGQPQHF. DNA for the CDR3: TGTGCCAGCAGCTCTAGTCACAGGGGTCAGCCCCAGCATTTT.

The V and J genes are TRBV5-1 and TRBJ2-5, with 8 nucleotides matching TRBD1. The CDR3 contains 15 residues. The germline V gene has CDR1 SGHRS and CDR2 YFSETQ. V lost 0 bases to trimming and J lost 3 bases; unmatched junction nucleotides: 4. CDR3 amino acids: CASSLASGGEETQYF. The CDR3, as DNA: TGCGCCAGCAGCTTGGCATCAGGGGGCGAAGAGACCCAGTACTTC.

V and J are TRBV6-5 and TRBJ2-1; 7 bases align to TRBD1. Germline V gene lookup returns CDR1 MNHEY and CDR2 SVGAGI. Unmatched junction bases numbered 4, after V lost 3 bases and J lost 2 bases. The CDR3 runs 15 residues. CDR3 sequence (DNA): TGTGCCAGCAGTTATCGGACAGGTACCTACAATGAGCAGTTCTTC. This codes for CASSYRTGTYNEQFF.

V and J are TRBV10-2 and TRBJ1-6; 12 bases fit TRBD1. The ends lost 1 base at V and 10 bases at J; junction bases unmatched: 11. The CDR3 has 18 amino acids. The germline CDR1 and CDR2 sequences are WSHSY and SAAADI. The CDR3 sequence is CASSEFPGTGGARSPLHF. In DNA form, the CDR3 reads TGCGCCAGCAGTGAGTTCCCCGGGACAGGGGGCGCCAGGTCACCCCTCCACTTT.

This chain connects TRBV29-1 to TRBJ1-1; D ambiguous. Germline V gives CDR1 SQVTM, CDR2 ANQGSEA. Trimming took off 3 bases at V and 5 bases at J, with 7 bases between the two ends. CDR3 size: 11 residues. The CDR3 is CSVDPMTEAFF. The CDR3 DNA sequence: TGCAGCGTTGACCCAATGACTGAAGCTTTCTTT.

V gene TRBV7-2 combines with J gene TRBJ1-6; D not resolved. V was cut by 8 bases and J by 0 bases, with 5 bases left in between. This CDR3 comprises 13 residues. In germline, CDR1 is SGHTA, CDR2 FQGNSA. For the CDR3, the DNA is TGTGCCAGCGGCAGCTCCTATAATTCACCCCTCCACTTT. This translates into CASGSSYNSPLHF.

The chain employs TRBV19 and TRBJ2-2, with a weak D call TRBD2 (5 bases). The germline gives CDR1 LNHDA, CDR2 SQIVND (reference sequence). V was trimmed by 6 bases and J by 5 bases, leaving 13 bases between them. The CDR3 has 14 residues. Here the CDR3 reads CASSTPTRTGELFF. CDR3 DNA sequence: TGTGCCAGTAGCACCCCAACTAGGACCGGGGAGCTGTTTTTT.

This chain connects TRBV5-1 to TRBJ1-1; 7 bases fit TRBD1. V shed 3 bases and J 1 base; nucleotides not matched to a gene: 6. This CDR3 has 15 amino acids. The V gene's germline CDR1 is SGHRS and CDR2 YFSETQ. The CDR3 protein is CASSSQGKENTEAFF. In DNA form, the CDR3 reads TGCGCCAGCAGCTCACAGGGGAAGGAGAACACTGAAGCTTTCTTT.

J is TRBJ1-2 and V is TRBV28, with 12 bases lining up with TRBD1. V lost 6 bases and J lost 4; bases outside the gene matches: 12. Germline V gene sequence: CDR1 MDHEN, CDR2 SYDVKM. The CDR3 loop spans 17 amino acids. CDR3 coding DNA: TGTGCCAGCAGCCCGGGCGGGACAGGGGGCTTCGGCTATGGCTACACCTTC. Translated: CASSPGGTGGFGYGYTF.